The entry that follows covers one T cell receptor beta chain sequence. The antigen remains unidentified. This sample was taken from a study of chemoradiotherapy in HPV16-positive cancers. Study overall: Two HPV16-positive patients' cells yielded candidate HPV-specific clones and common motifs. Notes on the study in general: Candidate HPV-specific clones and E7-related TCR motifs grew in tumor during treatment. Only a couple of HPV16-positive patients supplied the functional HPV-specificity definition.

Samples were taken several times over chemoradiotherapy. The CDR3 sequence is 15 residues long. V was pared by 5 bases and J by 2 bases, with 7 bases of the junction left unmatched. CDR1 is SGHAT, CDR2 FQNNGV, per germline. TCRdb's table, derived via immunoSEQ multiplex PCR, lists solely in-frame clones and lacks some. The table lists about 21,000 clones, 86% of them singletons. The sample consisted of blood, taken from a patient who underwent chemoradiotherapy. The V call is TRBV11-2, the J call TRBJ1-1, with 8 bases that match TRBD1. The receptor's source is a human donor with HPV-associated anogenital cancer. The CDR3, as DNA: TGTGCCAGCAGCGTGATGGACAGGGTAAACACTGAAGCTTTCTTT. Translation gives CASSVMDRVNTEAFF.